The 8 T cell receptor beta chains given below trace back to one sample, sequenced in a study of shared clonotypes between healthy human individuals. TCRdb keeps only in-frame clones here, not all; method: immunoSEQ multiplex PCR. This sample carries some 2.1 million clones, less than 95% of them seen once, and the ten largest clones take roughly 1%. Cells designated naive CD8 were CD45RO-negative and were positively selected for CCR7, with terminally differentiated effector memory CD45RA+ cells excluded. Input material: naive CD8+ T cells sorted from blood. The receptors were gathered from a man aged 18 to 29 in good health.

V is TRBV28 and J is TRBJ2-3, with 7 nucleotides matching TRBD1. The CDR3 is made up of 15 amino acids. Unmatched junction bases numbered 3, after V lost 1 base and J lost 2 bases. Germline CDR1 and CDR2: MDHEN and SYDVKM. This CDR3 reads CASSLYRGLTDTQYF. The CDR3 DNA follows: TGTGCCAGCAGTTTATATAGGGGGCTCACAGATACGCAGTATTTT.

V gene TRBV19 combines with J gene TRBJ1-2; D is perhaps TRBD1 (5 bases). This CDR3 comprises 15 residues. V lost 7 bases, J lost 5 bases, and 20 bases lay in between. Germline CDR1 reads LNHDA; CDR2 reads SQIVND (reference sequence). The CDR3: CASTSLRQGDYGYTF. In DNA, the CDR3 is TGTGCCAGTACTAGCCTTCGTCAGGGTGATTATGGCTACACCTTC.

The J gene is TRBJ2-1, the V gene TRBV29-1, with 8 bases identical to TRBD2. Germline V gene data show CDR1 as SQVTM and CDR2 as ANQGSEA. This CDR3 region has 16 residues. J lost 0 bases, V lost 6 bases, and 10 bases had no gene match. CDR3 residues: CSVAGLASPSYNEQFF. As DNA, the CDR3 is TGCAGCGTAGCCGGACTAGCATCACCCTCCTACAATGAGCAGTTCTTC.

The V call is TRBV6-6, the J call TRBJ2-7; tentatively, D is TRBD1 or TRBD2 (5 bases each). This CDR3 has 15 amino acids. Germline values: CDR1 MNHNY, CDR2 SVGAGI (reference sequence). V lost 2 bases and J lost 2, with 13 bases in between. DNA for the CDR3: TGTGCCAGCAGTTACGGTGATGGGACGACCTACGAGCAGTACTTC. It is translated as CASSYGDGTTYEQYF.

The chain recombines TRBV10-2 with TRBJ2-5; 11 nucleotides match TRBD1. The V gene's germline CDR1 is WSHSY and CDR2 SAAADI. Losses at the gene ends were 6 bases for V and 2 bases for J; bases not matched to a gene: 5. The CDR3 has 15 residues. This CDR3 is CASRNGQGAQETQYF. The DNA for the CDR3 is TGCGCCAGCAGGAACGGACAGGGGGCACAAGAGACCCAGTACTTC.

V gene TRBV11-2 combines with J gene TRBJ1-4; no firm D call. Germline-derived CDR1 and CDR2 are SGHAT and FQNNGV. CDR3 length equals 16 residues. Between the trimmed V and J ends, which lost 1 base and 3 bases, there was a span of 12 bases. CDR3 bases: TGTGCCAGCAGCTTAGTGTACACCGGCCCTAATGAAAAACTGTTTTTT. This translates into CASSLVYTGPNEKLFF.

The chain carries TRBV13 and TRBJ2-1, with TRBD1 matching 9 bases. The V gene's germline CDR1 is PRHDT and CDR2 FYEKMQ (reference sequence). This CDR3 comprises 13 residues. Trimming removed 5 bases from V and 8 bases from J; junction bases left unmatched: 4. As DNA, the CDR3 is TGTGCCAGCAGCGGGGACAGGGTCGATGAGCAGTTCTTC. Protein product: CASSGDRVDEQFF.

The V and J genes are TRBV5-4 and TRBJ2-7; possibly TRBD1 or TRBD2 for D (5 bases each). This CDR3 contains 13 residues. V was cut by 0 bases and J by 5 bases, with 9 bases left in between. Germline CDR1 is SGHNT and CDR2 is YYREEE (reference sequence). This CDR3 is CASSLARGHEQYF. CDR3 bases: TGTGCCAGCAGCTTGGCCCGGGGCCACGAGCAGTACTTC. The variable domain in full, with the rest retrieved from reference TRBV5-4 and TRBJ2-7, is ETGVTQSPTHLIKTRGQQVTLRCSSQSGHNTVSWYQQALGQGPQFIFQYYREEENGRGNFPPRFSGLQFPNYSSELNVNALELDDSALYLCASSLARGHEQYFGPGTRLTVT.